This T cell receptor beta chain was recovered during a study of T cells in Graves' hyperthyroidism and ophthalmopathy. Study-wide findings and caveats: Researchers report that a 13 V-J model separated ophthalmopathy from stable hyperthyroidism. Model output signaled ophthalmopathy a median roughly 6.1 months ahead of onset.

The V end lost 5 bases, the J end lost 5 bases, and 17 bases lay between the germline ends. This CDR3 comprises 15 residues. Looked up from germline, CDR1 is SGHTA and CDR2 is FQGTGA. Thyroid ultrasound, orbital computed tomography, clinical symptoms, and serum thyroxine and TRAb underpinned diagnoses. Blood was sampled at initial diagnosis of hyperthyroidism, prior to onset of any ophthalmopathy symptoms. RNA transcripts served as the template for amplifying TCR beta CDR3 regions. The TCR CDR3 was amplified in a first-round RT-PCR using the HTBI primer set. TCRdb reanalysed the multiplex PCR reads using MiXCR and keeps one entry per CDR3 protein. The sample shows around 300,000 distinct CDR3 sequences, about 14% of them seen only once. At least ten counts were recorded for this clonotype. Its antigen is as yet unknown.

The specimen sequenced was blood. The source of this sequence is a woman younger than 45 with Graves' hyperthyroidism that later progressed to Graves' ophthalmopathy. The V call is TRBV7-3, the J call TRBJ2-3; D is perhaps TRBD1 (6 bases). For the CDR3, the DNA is TGTGCCAGCAGCAATACCGGGACAATGGGAGATACGCAGTATTTT. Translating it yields CASSNTGTMGDTQYF.